This is a list of T cell receptor beta chains from one sample in a study of beta chain features in type 1 diabetes. Generated by immunoSEQ multiplex PCR, the TCRdb table keeps only in-frame clones and is missing some. This table holds 250,000 to 350,000 clones, about 14% found once. Sequenced material: central memory CD4+ T cells from blood. All receptors derive from a man between 25 and 39 years old in good health. Both conserved end residues are part of each CDR3. Fields, in order: D gene, J gene, V gene, clone size, CDR3 DNA, CDR3 protein. D genes are given only for firm matches. Size is stated for part of the rows, as once, few or many counts, or as a class when the clone is expanded.

. TRBJ2-3 TRBV7-2 . TGTGCCAGCAGCTCGGAGGAGGGGTTGACGCAGTATTTT CASSSEEGLTQYF
TRBD1 TRBJ2-1 TRBV7-2 . TGTGCCAGCAGCTTAGCAGACAGGGCCTCCTACAATGAGCAGTTCTTC CASSLADRASYNEQFF
. TRBJ2-1 TRBV7-8 . TGTGCCAGCAGCTTAGATCTCAGGGCTGAGCAGTTCTTC CASSLDLRAEQFF
. TRBJ2-2 TRBV4-1 . TGCGCCAGCAGCCAAGATGCGCGACACTTAACCGGGGAGCTGTTTTTT CASSQDARHLTGELFF
. TRBJ2-1 TRBV10-2 . TGCGCCAGCAGTGTGTCGCTAGCGAAGTACAATGAGCAGTTCTTC CASSVSLAKYNEQFF
. TRBJ2-4 TRBV15 many TGTGCCACCAGCAGACAGGGCGACGGAGCCAAAAACATTCAGTACTTC CATSRQGDGAKNIQYF
. TRBJ1-2 TRBV9 few TGTGCCAGCAGCCGCGAGGGTATCGAGGGCTACACCTTC CASSREGIEGYTF
. TRBJ2-1 TRBV5-4 . TGTGCCAGCAGCCTAGGGGTTCATGAGCAGTTCTTC CASSLGVHEQFF
TRBD2 TRBJ2-7 TRBV11-2 few TGTGCCAGCCGTATACCGGGACTAAACGAGCAGTACTTC CASRIPGLNEQYF
. TRBJ2-4 TRBV9 many TGTGCCAGCAGCGTAGCAGGGTCAGGGGCCAAAAACATTCAGTACTTC CASSVAGSGAKNIQYF
TRBD1 TRBJ2-2 TRBV5-6 few TGTGCCAGCAGCTTGACAGGGGGCAACACCGGGGAGCTGTTTTTT CASSLTGGNTGELFF
TRBD1 TRBJ2-2 TRBV9 many TGTGCCAGCAGCATGGGACAGACTAACACCGGGGAGCTGTTTTTT CASSMGQTNTGELFF
TRBD1 TRBJ1-6 TRBV9 . TGTGCCAGCACGACAGGGCCGAATTCACCCCTCCACTTT CASTTGPNSPLHF
. TRBJ1-2 TRBV21-1 . TGTGCCAGCAGCACCCAACGGACAGGGAGTAATGGCTACACCTTC CASSTQRTGSNGYTF
TRBD2 TRBJ2-1 TRBV19 many TGTGCCAGTAGTATAGACACTAGCGGGACCCCATACAATGAGCAGTTCTTC CASSIDTSGTPYNEQFF
. TRBJ2-2 TRBV4-1 . TGCGCCAGCAGCCAAGTTGTGACTAGAGCGTCCACCGGGGAGCTGTTTTTT CASSQVVTRASTGELFF
TRBD1 TRBJ1-1 TRBV7-2 few TGTGCCAGCAGCCCCCGACAGGGATCCACTGAAGCTTTCTTT CASSPRQGSTEAFF
TRBD1 TRBJ1-1 TRBV10-3 few TGTGCCGCACACAGGGGAGAGAACACTGAAGCTTTCTTT CAAHRGENTEAFF
. TRBJ2-2 TRBV9 few TGTGCCAGCAGCCCCCGGGGCGGGGAGTTTACCGGGGAGCTGTTTTTT CASSPRGGEFTGELFF
. TRBJ1-6 TRBV27 . TGTGCCAGCAGTTTATCAGCGGGAACACCTAATTCACCCCTCCACTTT CASSLSAGTPNSPLHF
. TRBJ1-4 TRBV6-6 . TGTGCCAGCACTAGGGGGGGTCAACTGTTTTTT CASTRGGQLFF
. TRBJ1-2 TRBV5-6 . TGTGCCAGCAAGTTGGGAGCCTCCCCCTATGGCTACACCTTC CASKLGASPYGYTF
. TRBJ2-1 TRBV18 few TGTGCCAGCTCACAGGGTAGGAGCTTGCTACCTGAGCAGTTCTTC CASSQGRSLLPEQFF
TRBD1 TRBJ1-1 TRBV5-1 . TGCGCCAGCAGCTTGGATTCCAGACAGGGCAAAGGAATGAACACTGAAGCTTTCTTT CASSLDSRQGKGMNTEAFF
TRBD1 TRBJ2-4 TRBV7-6 . TGTGCCAGCAGCTTAGGCCCCCGGACAGGGGGGCAAAACATTCAGTACTTC CASSLGPRTGGQNIQYF
TRBD1 TRBJ1-3 TRBV19 . TGTGCCAGTAGAACAGACAGGGCCTCTGGAAACACCATATATTTT CASRTDRASGNTIYF
. TRBJ1-2 TRBV30 few TGTGCCTGGGGGGGACGGACAGACATCTATGGCTACACCTTC CAWGGRTDIYGYTF
TRBD1 TRBJ1-2 TRBV6-5 few TGTGCCAGCAGGGCTTTGACAGGGGAAGGCTACACCTTC CASRALTGEGYTF
. TRBJ1-1 TRBV6-5 . TGTGCCAGCAGCCCAGGCCGGGCTATCACTGAAGCTTTCTTT CASSPGRAITEAFF
. TRBJ1-5 TRBV18 few TGTGCCAGCTCACTAGACTGGCGGGATCAGCCCCAGCATTTT CASSLDWRDQPQHF
. TRBJ2-5 TRBV18 few TGTGCCAGCTCACCCCCGGATCGGTGGGAGACCCAGTACTTC CASSPPDRWETQYF
. TRBJ2-2 TRBV7-2 . TGTGCCAGCAGCACATCTCAAGCCGGGGAGCTGTTTTTT CASSTSQAGELFF
. TRBJ1-2 TRBV16 . TGTGCCAGCAGCCAATCGCCCCGGGGCTACACCTTC CASSQSPRGYTF
. TRBJ1-1 TRBV6-6 few TGTGCCAGCAGCACGGGCTCCAGCACTGAAGCTTTCTTT CASSTGSSTEAFF
TRBD1 TRBJ1-5 TRBV15 few TGTGCCACCAGCAGAGATCGTGGGACAGGAGTTGATCAGCCCCAGCATTTT CATSRDRGTGVDQPQHF
. TRBJ1-2 TRBV28 few TGTGCCAGCAGTTCAGTGTCCTATGGCTACACCTTC CASSSVSYGYTF
TRBD1 TRBJ2-1 TRBV2 . TGTGCCAGCTCCCGGGACAGGGGGCGGGTTGAGCAGTTCTTC CASSRDRGRVEQFF